This T cell receptor (beta chain) emerged from a study of T cells in Graves' hyperthyroidism and ophthalmopathy. Regarding the study as a whole: Most clonotypes expanded in thyroid above 0.001 were likewise present in blood. The model predicted ophthalmopathy a median around six months before onset.

Lactation, pregnancy, other autoimmune disease or uncontrolled infection led to exclusion of patients. Diagnosing involved the use of clinical symptoms, serum thyroxine and TRAb, thyroid ultrasound and orbital computed tomography. There were TCR beta CDR3 regions amplified from RNA transcripts. The HTBI primer set was used in a first-round RT-PCR of the TCR CDR3. TCRdb fed the multiplex PCR reads into MiXCR, producing one record per CDR3 protein. The sample holds approximately 640,000 distinct CDR3 sequences, just under 45% seen once. Points on this clonotype: The antigen is undetermined.

Germline CDR1 and CDR2: SEHNR and FQNEAQ (reference sequence). V shed 6 bases and J 2 bases; nucleotides not matched to a gene: 9. The CDR3 runs 15 residues. This rearrangement joins TRBV7-9 to TRBJ2-7; 8 bases map to TRBD1. This sequence was found in an adult man with Graves' disease, either hyperthyroidism or ophthalmopathy (not recorded which). What was sequenced was peripheral blood or thyroid tissue (not recorded which). For the CDR3, the DNA is TGTGCCAGCAGTTCAGGGACAGGCCTCCCCTACGAGCAGTACTTC. It specifies CASSSGTGLPYEQYF.